The 24 T cell receptor beta chains below all came from one sample that was sequenced in a study of cytomegalovirus exposure and HLA in healthy donors. The PCR was carried out with 60 Vbeta primers and 13 Jbeta primers. Using immunoSEQ multiplex PCR, the repertoire was profiled, and TCRdb retains in-frame clones only, with some absent. The sample yields 90,000 to 130,000 clones, roughly 80% seen once. Sequenced: PBMCs. These receptors were collected from a man younger than 40 in good health and CMV-seropositive.

The rearrangement uses TRBV28 and TRBJ2-1; 11 positions agree with TRBD2. Unmatched junction bases numbered 7, after V lost 5 bases and J lost 1 base. The CDR3 runs to 17 residues. The germline CDR1 and CDR2 sequences are MDHEN and SYDVKM. CDR3: CASSIDLAGGSYNEQFF. The CDR3 coding sequence is TGTGCCAGCAGTATAGATCTAGCGGGGGGTTCCTACAATGAGCAGTTCTTC.

J is TRBJ1-3 and V is TRBV2; 11 positions agree with TRBD1. The CDR3 extends over 19 amino acids. The germline V gene has CDR1 SNHLY and CDR2 FYNNEI. With 5 bases clipped from V and 2 bases from J, the junction kept 14 bases outside the gene matches. CDR3 sequence (DNA): TGTGCCAGCAGTCCCCGGACAGGGGGCTTTATACTTGCTGGAAACACCATATATTTT. Residues: CASSPRTGGFILAGNTIYF.

The V call is TRBV5-1, the J call TRBJ1-6; 9 nucleotides align to TRBD1. The CDR3 covers 15 residues. Germline V lookup: CDR1 SGHRS, CDR2 YFSETQ. J was trimmed by 7 bases and V by 4 bases; bases with no gene match: 6. CDR3 coding DNA: TGCGCCAGCAGCAGGACAGGGGTAAACAATTCACCCCTCCACTTT. Amino acid sequence: CASSRTGVNNSPLHF.

The chain uses TRBV19 and TRBJ1-4; D unclear. V lost 5 bases, J lost 7 bases, and 14 bases lay in between. The CDR3 covers 14 residues. Germline assignment: CDR1 LNHDA and CDR2 SQIVND (reference sequence). This chain's CDR3 is CASSFLGVGEKLFF. CDR3 nucleotides: TGTGCCAGTAGTTTCCTCGGGGTAGGTGAAAAACTGTTTTTT.

By share of the sample, this clone is medium-sized. The chain combines TRBV6-4 with TRBJ2-1, with D tentatively TRBD2 (6 bases). The CDR3 runs to 15 residues. Germline values: CDR1 MRHNA, CDR2 SNTAGT. Trimming removed 3 bases from V and 0 bases from J, with 9 bases in between. This CDR3 reads CASSEEAGSYNEQFF. The DNA for the CDR3 is TGTGCCAGCAGTGAAGAAGCGGGCTCCTACAATGAGCAGTTCTTC.

This chain links TRBV29-1 with TRBJ1-1; D perhaps matches TRBD1 (5 bases). Trimming took off 7 bases at V and 4 bases at J, with 10 bases between the two ends. The CDR3 spans 11 residues. Germline CDR1 SQVTM, CDR2 ANQGSEA. CDR3 nucleotides: TGCAGCGGTTTAGACAGCACTGAAGCTTTCTTT. This gives the protein CSGLDSTEAFF.

J is TRBJ2-1 and V is TRBV5-1; D is unclear. Per germline, CDR1 SGHRS and CDR2 YFSETQ. This CDR3 spans 16 amino acids. The V end lost 0 bases, the J end lost 3 bases, and 13 bases lay between the germline ends. The CDR3 region is CASSLVARKNYNEQFF. CDR3 DNA sequence: TGCGCCAGCAGCTTGGTCGCCAGGAAGAACTACAATGAGCAGTTCTTC.

The gene calls are TRBV2 and TRBJ2-3; 10 positions match TRBD2. CDR3 length: 17 amino acids. CDR1 and CDR2 from the germline V gene are SNHLY and FYNNEI. The ends lost 5 bases at V and 2 bases at J; junction bases unmatched: 10. In nucleotides, the CDR3 is TGTGCCAGCAGTCCCTCAGCGGGGGGGCCTATCACAGATACGCAGTATTTT. Translation: CASSPSAGGPITDTQYF.

This clone was observed a handful of times. This rearrangement joins TRBV5-4 to TRBJ2-3; TRBD1 matches 9 bases. V was pared by 6 bases and J by 8 bases, with 13 bases of the junction left unmatched. The germline CDR1 and CDR2 sequences are SGHNT and YYREEE (reference sequence). This CDR3 region has 15 residues. CDR3 protein: CASIRAGQGSGTQYF. Written as DNA, the CDR3 is TGTGCCAGCATCCGGGCGGGACAGGGAAGCGGTACGCAGTATTTT.

For this clone: The junction and the germline gene differ at one end; a read error may be behind it. This chain uses TRBV5-1 with TRBJ2-2, with TRBD2 matching 9 bases. The CDR3 is made up of 15 amino acids. In germline, CDR1 is SGHRS, CDR2 YFSETQ. DNA of the CDR3: TGCGCCAGCGGCTTGGTTGCTAGCGGGATCGGGGAGCTGTTTTTT. Amino acid sequence: CASGLVASGIGELFF.

The V call is TRBV7-2, the J call TRBJ2-1; D gene unclear. In germline, CDR1 is SGHTA, CDR2 FQGNSA. The CDR3 sequence is 15 residues long. The germline V and J ends were trimmed by 1 base and 1 base, with 8 bases remaining between them. The CDR3 protein is CASSLDISSYNEQFF. In DNA, the CDR3 is TGTGCCAGCAGCTTAGACATCTCATCCTACAATGAGCAGTTCTTC.

This chain uses TRBV5-1 with TRBJ2-1; 8 nucleotides align to TRBD1. Germline values: CDR1 SGHRS, CDR2 YFSETQ. The CDR3 extends over 15 amino acids. With 3 bases clipped from V and 5 bases from J, the junction kept 7 bases outside the gene matches. The CDR3 loop reads CASSWAGTGDNEQFF. CDR3 nucleotide sequence: TGCGCCAGCAGCTGGGCCGGGACAGGAGACAATGAGCAGTTCTTC. The variable domain in full, with the rest retrieved from reference TRBV5-1 and TRBJ2-1, is KAGVTQTPRYLIKTRGQQVTLSCSPISGHRSVSWYQQTPGQGLQFLFEYFSETQRNKGNFPGRFSGRQFSNSRSEMNVSTLELGDSALYLCASSWAGTGDNEQFFGPGTRLTVL.

The chain has TRBV5-1 and TRBJ2-2, with 9 bases that match TRBD2. In germline, CDR1 is SGHRS, CDR2 YFSETQ. V trimming: 5 bases; J trimming: 0 bases; junction bases outside the gene matches: 14. There are 19 residues in the CDR3. The CDR3 sequence is CASRWRIAGAPANTGELFF. CDR3 bases: TGCGCCAGCAGGTGGCGCATAGCGGGAGCCCCCGCGAACACCGGGGAGCTGTTTTTT.

This clone was recorded only once. At one boundary the junction diverges from the germline segment, which might be a read error. The V call is TRBV11-3, the J call TRBJ1-2; D possibly corresponds to TRBD1 (6 bases). Germline CDR1 reads SGHNT; CDR2 reads YENEEA. The CDR3 spans 13 residues. DNA for the CDR3: TGTGCCAGCAGCTTCCCGGGACATTTACCCTCCTCCTTC. Encoded protein: CASSFPGHLPSSF.

The chain recombines TRBV5-4 with TRBJ2-1; TRBD2 agrees at 7 bases. The CDR3 extends over 14 amino acids. Germline V gene sequence: CDR1 SGHNT, CDR2 YYREEE (reference sequence). The ends lost 3 bases at V and 6 bases at J; junction bases unmatched: 6. The CDR3 DNA reads as TGTGCCAGCAGCTGGGGAGGGCCGATCAATGAGCAGTTCTTC. Its translation is CASSWGGPINEQFF. The full variable domain, in which reference TRBV5-4 and TRBJ2-1 provide the parts outside the CDR3, is ETGVTQSPTHLIKTRGQQVTLRCSSQSGHNTVSWYQQALGQGPQFIFQYYREEENGRGNFPPRFSGLQFPNYSSELNVNALELDDSALYLCASSWGGPINEQFFGPGTRLTVL.

This clone appeared once. The chain recombines TRBV6-6 with TRBJ2-1, with D unresolved. This CDR3 contains 14 residues. CDR1 MNHNY and CDR2 SVGAGI come from the germline V gene (reference sequence). V was shortened by 10 bases and J by 2 bases, with 15 bases between the two germline ends. CDR3 region: CAIRAKGAYNEQFF. The CDR3 DNA is TGTGCCATCAGAGCGAAAGGTGCCTACAATGAGCAGTTCTTC.

This clone was detected only once. The chain links TRBV28 to TRBJ1-5; no clear D. Trimming pared 8 bases from V and 3 bases from J, leaving 17 bases between. This CDR3 region has 15 residues. The germline V gene has CDR1 MDHEN and CDR2 SYDVKM. The CDR3 reads CASYPPAGNNQPQHF. The CDR3 DNA sequence: TGTGCCAGCTACCCTCCCGCCGGGAACAATCAGCCCCAGCATTTT.

This clone came up a few times. V is TRBV5-4 and J is TRBJ2-5; 11 bases line up with TRBD2. Germline V CDR1 and CDR2: SGHNT, YYREEE (reference sequence). The CDR3 loop spans 17 amino acids. V shed 3 bases, J shed 5 bases, and the junction held 12 bases outside the gene matches. CDR3 nucleotide sequence: TGTGCCAGCAGCTCCCTGTTTAGCGGGGGGGCTGGGGAGACCCAGTACTTC. It is translated as CASSSLFSGGAGETQYF.

The chain is built from TRBV7-9 and TRBJ1-4; D gene unclear. With 5 bases removed from V and 0 bases from J, the gap between germline ends came to 10 bases. The CDR3 is made up of 15 amino acids. CDR1 and CDR2 from the germline V gene are SEHNR and FQNEAQ (reference sequence). The CDR3 sequence is CASSKRAATNEKLFF. CDR3 nucleotide sequence: TGTGCCAGCAGCAAGAGAGCGGCAACTAATGAAAAACTGTTTTTT.

The CDR3 DNA is TGTGCCAGCAGCCCCGGGGAGGGGTCTAACATTCAGTACTTC. Its translation: CASSPGEGSNIQYF. The V gene is TRBV5-6, the J gene TRBJ2-4; 7 bases are shared with TRBD2. The CDR3 consists of 14 residues. The germline V gene encodes CDR1 SGHDT and CDR2 YYEEEE. The trim removed 4 bases at V and 7 bases at J, leaving 8 bases unmatched.

This clone was detected once. The chain carries TRBV14 and TRBJ1-1; D possibly corresponds to TRBD1 (5 bases). Germline loops: CDR1 SGHDN, CDR2 FVKESK. The V gene lost 2 bases and the J gene lost 2 bases, with 6 bases spanning the gap. CDR3 size: 13 residues. The CDR3 loop is CASSQQGNTEAFF. The CDR3 region has the DNA TGTGCCAGCAGCCAACAGGGAAACACTGAAGCTTTCTTT.

This rearrangement joins TRBV25-1 to TRBJ1-1; D gene uncertain. The ends were cut back, 6 bases at V and 0 bases at J, with 11 bases in the middle. Looked up from germline, CDR1 is MGHDK and CDR2 is SYGVNS. This CDR3 contains 14 residues. The CDR3 DNA is TGTGCCAGCAGCGCCTGGGGAGTGAACACTGAAGCTTTCTTT. Its translation: CASSAWGVNTEAFF. Full variable domain (outside the CDR3, taken from reference TRBV25-1 and TRBJ1-1): EADIYQTPRYLVIGTGKKITLECSQTMGHDKMYWYQQDPGMELHLIHYSYGVNSTEKGDLSSESTVSRIRTEHFPLTLESARPSHTSQYLCASSAWGVNTEAFFGQGTRLTVV.

The chain employs TRBV7-2 and TRBJ2-1; 8 nucleotides align to TRBD2. CDR1 is SGHTA, CDR2 FQGNSA, per germline. There are 17 residues in the CDR3. The ends lost 2 bases at V and 3 bases at J; junction bases unmatched: 9. Here the CDR3 reads CASSLRTLAGIYNEQFF. The CDR3 DNA sequence: TGTGCCAGCAGCTTAAGGACCTTAGCGGGGATCTACAATGAGCAGTTCTTC.

This chain links TRBV30 with TRBJ2-2, with D unresolved. The CDR3 is 13 amino acids. V lost 1 base to trimming and J lost 1 base, with 4 bases between them. CDR1 and CDR2 (germline): GTSNPN, SVGIG (reference sequence). CDR3 in amino acids: CAWSGGNTGELFF. CDR3 DNA: TGTGCCTGGAGTGGAGGGAACACCGGGGAGCTGTTTTTT.